A selection of T cell receptor beta chains follows, all from one sample in a study of OX40 agonist ivuxolimab in advanced cancers. TCRdb's table, derived via immunoSEQ multiplex PCR, lists solely in-frame clones and lacks some. The table lists tens of thousands of clones, about 88% of them singletons, with about 0.31% in the top ten. Sequenced here: CD4+ or CD8+ T cells sorted from blood, sampled in a trial of the OX40 agonist ivuxolimab. Every receptor here comes from an adult with an advanced solid tumor such as melanoma, head and neck, liver or kidney cancer. Both conserved end residues are trimmed from each CDR3. Size is omitted from some rows. Given values are once, few, many or a class for expanded clones.

j_gene: TRBJ1-5
abundance: .
v_gene: TRBV7-8
CDR3aa: ASSPTLGANQPQH

j_gene: TRBJ2-2
abundance: once
v_gene: TRBV5-1
CDR3aa: ASSLDGLYTGELF

j_gene: TRBJ2-7
abundance: .
v_gene: TRBV18
CDR3aa: ASSPTVAPWEQY

j_gene: TRBJ1-5
abundance: .
v_gene: TRBV4-1
CDR3aa: ASSQDQGRRQPQH

j_gene: TRBJ2-3
abundance: .
v_gene: TRBV5-6
CDR3aa: ASSLPLAGGTQY

j_gene: TRBJ2-6
abundance: .
v_gene: TRBV5-1
CDR3aa: ASSGGLAPTSGANVLT

j_gene: TRBJ1-2
abundance: .
v_gene: TRBV18
CDR3aa: ASSPREGANYGYT

j_gene: TRBJ2-7
abundance: .
v_gene: TRBV12-5
CDR3aa: ASGLVGEHREQY

j_gene: TRBJ2-1
abundance: .
v_gene: TRBV7-2
CDR3aa: ASSPRQGARNEQF

j_gene: TRBJ2-7
abundance: .
v_gene: TRBV18
CDR3aa: ASSPGQGSPYEQY

j_gene: TRBJ2-5
abundance: .
v_gene: TRBV7-6
CDR3aa: ASSLVQGQETQY

j_gene: TRBJ2-7
abundance: once
v_gene: TRBV5-1
CDR3aa: ASGVGARDEQY

j_gene: TRBJ2-7
abundance: .
v_gene: TRBV4-3
CDR3aa: ASSPGQGRYEQY

j_gene: TRBJ2-5
abundance: .
v_gene: TRBV12-1
CDR3aa: ASSPPGDQY

j_gene: TRBJ2-7
abundance: .
v_gene: TRBV7-2
CDR3aa: ASSRLAGGYEQY

j_gene: TRBJ2-7
abundance: once
v_gene: TRBV5-1
CDR3aa: ASSLTVLGEQY

j_gene: TRBJ1-1
abundance: .
v_gene: TRBV19
CDR3aa: ASSNLGRTEAF

j_gene: TRBJ1-6
abundance: .
v_gene: TRBV19
CDR3aa: ASSLLTSGTRISPLH

j_gene: TRBJ2-2
abundance: .
v_gene: TRBV6-6
CDR3aa: ASKPVQGSDTGELF

j_gene: TRBJ1-6
abundance: .
v_gene: TRBV7-8
CDR3aa: ASSATGQANSPLH

j_gene: TRBJ1-5
abundance: .
v_gene: TRBV7-9
CDR3aa: ASSTGGQPQH

j_gene: TRBJ1-1
abundance: .
v_gene: TRBV5-4
CDR3aa: ASSLRTGGGGTEAF

j_gene: TRBJ1-2
abundance: .
v_gene: TRBV28
CDR3aa: AISDRGNYGYT

j_gene: TRBJ2-7
abundance: .
v_gene: TRBV12-5
CDR3aa: ASGPTGFSSYEQY

j_gene: TRBJ1-4
abundance: once
v_gene: TRBV5-8
CDR3aa: ASSFWGLFTTNEKLF

j_gene: TRBJ1-2
abundance: .
v_gene: TRBV2
CDR3aa: ASSVSGAEGYT

j_gene: TRBJ1-6
abundance: .
v_gene: TRBV7-2
CDR3aa: ASSLVRNMGNSPLH

j_gene: TRBJ2-3
abundance: .
v_gene: TRBV5-4
CDR3aa: ASSLRSGPDTQY

j_gene: TRBJ2-1
abundance: .
v_gene: TRBV6-5
CDR3aa: ASSYEQGGYNEQF

j_gene: TRBJ1-1
abundance: .
v_gene: TRBV7-9
CDR3aa: ASTPVVAEAF

j_gene: TRBJ1-5
abundance: .
v_gene: TRBV7-2
CDR3aa: ASSLGDRGQPQH

j_gene: TRBJ1-2
abundance: .
v_gene: TRBV5-1
CDR3aa: ASSLAPTDRAGGYT

j_gene: TRBJ1-1
abundance: few
v_gene: TRBV9
CDR3aa: ASSVVSGGLNTEAF

j_gene: TRBJ2-1
abundance: .
v_gene: TRBV7-3
CDR3aa: ASSLSSGSYNEQF

j_gene: TRBJ2-2
abundance: .
v_gene: TRBV6-5
CDR3aa: ASSYRGAGTGELF

j_gene: TRBJ2-7
abundance: .
v_gene: TRBV7-2
CDR3aa: ASSLDGTSGGGSYEQY

j_gene: TRBJ2-2
abundance: .
v_gene: TRBV6-1
CDR3aa: ASSEAVATNTGELF

j_gene: TRBJ2-1
abundance: .
v_gene: TRBV28
CDR3aa: ASSSPSLEVQF

j_gene: TRBJ2-2
abundance: .
v_gene: TRBV5-1
CDR3aa: ASSLGGRGTGELF

j_gene: TRBJ2-2
abundance: few
v_gene: TRBV19
CDR3aa: ASRTTGTTGELF

j_gene: TRBJ2-4
abundance: .
v_gene: TRBV5-1
CDR3aa: ARTQRRGGPLAKNIQY

j_gene: TRBJ2-3
abundance: .
v_gene: TRBV7-8
CDR3aa: ASSFGTSGNTDTQY

j_gene: TRBJ1-3
abundance: .
v_gene: TRBV5-4
CDR3aa: ASSADRGLSGNTIY

j_gene: TRBJ2-4
abundance: once
v_gene: TRBV21-1
CDR3aa: ASSIQTGNNENIQY

j_gene: TRBJ2-5
abundance: once
v_gene: TRBV11-2
CDR3aa: ASSRTSGGPQETQY

j_gene: TRBJ2-1
abundance: .
v_gene: TRBV11-2
CDR3aa: ASSSVLGPKRNEQF

j_gene: TRBJ2-3
abundance: .
v_gene: TRBV5-8
CDR3aa: ASSIGQATDTQY

j_gene: TRBJ2-7
abundance: .
v_gene: TRBV2
CDR3aa: ASSEQSYEQY

j_gene: TRBJ1-2
abundance: .
v_gene: TRBV29-1
CDR3aa: SVEGGPGHYGYT

j_gene: TRBJ1-2
abundance: few
v_gene: TRBV7-8
CDR3aa: ASSLVVGANYGYT

j_gene: TRBJ1-2
abundance: .
v_gene: TRBV23-1
CDR3aa: ASSQQESYGYT

j_gene: TRBJ1-2
abundance: .
v_gene: TRBV6-5
CDR3aa: ASSSQLGQGQHGYT

j_gene: TRBJ1-1
abundance: .
v_gene: TRBV4-1
CDR3aa: ASSQLSRNTEAF